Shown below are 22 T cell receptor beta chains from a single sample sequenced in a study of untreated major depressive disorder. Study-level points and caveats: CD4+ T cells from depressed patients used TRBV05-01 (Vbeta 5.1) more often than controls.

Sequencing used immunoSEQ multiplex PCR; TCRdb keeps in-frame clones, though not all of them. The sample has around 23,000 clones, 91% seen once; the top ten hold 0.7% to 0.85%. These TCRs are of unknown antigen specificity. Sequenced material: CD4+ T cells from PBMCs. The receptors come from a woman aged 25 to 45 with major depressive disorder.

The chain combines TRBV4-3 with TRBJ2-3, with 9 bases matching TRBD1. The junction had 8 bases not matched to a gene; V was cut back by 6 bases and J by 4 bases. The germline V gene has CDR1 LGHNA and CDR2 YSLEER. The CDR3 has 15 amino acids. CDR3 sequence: CASSLQGAMSDTQYF. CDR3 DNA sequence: TGCGCCAGCAGTCTACAGGGGGCGATGTCAGATACGCAGTATTTT.

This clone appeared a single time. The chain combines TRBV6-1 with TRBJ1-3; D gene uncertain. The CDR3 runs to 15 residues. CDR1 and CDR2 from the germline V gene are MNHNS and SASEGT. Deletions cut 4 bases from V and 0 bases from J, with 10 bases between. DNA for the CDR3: TGTGCCAGCAGTGTAGAGACATACTCTGGAAACACCATATATTTT. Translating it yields CASSVETYSGNTIYF.

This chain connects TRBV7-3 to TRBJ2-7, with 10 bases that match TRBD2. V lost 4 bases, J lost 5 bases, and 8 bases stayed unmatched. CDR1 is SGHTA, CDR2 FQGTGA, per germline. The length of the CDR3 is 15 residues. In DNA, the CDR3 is TGTGCCAGCAGCTCTAGCGGGAGTATGTTAAACGAGCAGTACTTC. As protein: CASSSSGSMLNEQYF.

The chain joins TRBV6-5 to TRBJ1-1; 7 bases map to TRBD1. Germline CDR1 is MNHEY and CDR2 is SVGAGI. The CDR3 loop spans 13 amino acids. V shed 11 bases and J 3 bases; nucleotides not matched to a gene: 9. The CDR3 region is CAAAGDRDTEAFF. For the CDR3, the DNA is TGTGCCGCAGCGGGAGACAGGGACACTGAAGCTTTCTTT.

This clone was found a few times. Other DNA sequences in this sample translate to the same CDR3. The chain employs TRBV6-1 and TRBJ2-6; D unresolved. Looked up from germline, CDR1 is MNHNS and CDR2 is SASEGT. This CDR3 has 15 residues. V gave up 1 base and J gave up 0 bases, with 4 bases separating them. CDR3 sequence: CASSEGRSGANVLTF. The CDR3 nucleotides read TGTGCCAGCAGTGAAGGTCGCTCTGGGGCCAACGTCCTGACTTTC.

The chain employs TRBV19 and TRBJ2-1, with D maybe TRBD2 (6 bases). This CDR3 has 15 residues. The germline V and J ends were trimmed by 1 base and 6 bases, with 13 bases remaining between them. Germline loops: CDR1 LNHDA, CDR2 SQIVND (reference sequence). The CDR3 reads CASSIGGTVSNEQFF. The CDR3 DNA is TGTGCCAGTAGTATAGGCGGGACGGTCAGCAATGAGCAGTTCTTC.

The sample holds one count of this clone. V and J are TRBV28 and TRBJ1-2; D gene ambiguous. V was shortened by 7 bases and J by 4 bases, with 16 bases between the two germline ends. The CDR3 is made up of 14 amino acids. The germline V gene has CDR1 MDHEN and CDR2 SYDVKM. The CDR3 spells CASKRVERVYGYTF. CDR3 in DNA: TGTGCCAGCAAAAGGGTTGAAAGGGTCTATGGCTACACCTTC.

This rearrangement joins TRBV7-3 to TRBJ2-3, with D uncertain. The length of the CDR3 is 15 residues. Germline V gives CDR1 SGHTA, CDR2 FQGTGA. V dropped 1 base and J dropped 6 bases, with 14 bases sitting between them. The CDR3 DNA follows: TGTGCCAGCAGCTTAAAGGAAGGCCCAAGGGATACGCAGTATTTT. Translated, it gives CASSLKEGPRDTQYF.

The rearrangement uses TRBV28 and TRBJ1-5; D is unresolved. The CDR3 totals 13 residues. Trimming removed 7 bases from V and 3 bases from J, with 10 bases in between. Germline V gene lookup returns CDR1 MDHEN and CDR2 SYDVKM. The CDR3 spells CASIDGFNQPQHF. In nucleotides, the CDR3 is TGTGCCAGCATTGACGGGTTCAATCAGCCCCAGCATTTT.

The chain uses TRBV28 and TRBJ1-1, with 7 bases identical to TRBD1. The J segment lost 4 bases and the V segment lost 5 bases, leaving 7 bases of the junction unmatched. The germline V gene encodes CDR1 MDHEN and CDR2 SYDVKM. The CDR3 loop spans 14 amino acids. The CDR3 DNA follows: TGTGCCAGCAGTCCCGGGACAGCTGGCACTGAAGCTTTCTTT. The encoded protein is CASSPGTAGTEAFF.

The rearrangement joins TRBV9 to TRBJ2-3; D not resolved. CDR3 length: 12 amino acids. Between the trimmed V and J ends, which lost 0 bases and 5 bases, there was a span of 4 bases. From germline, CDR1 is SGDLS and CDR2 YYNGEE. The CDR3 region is CASSVELDTQYF. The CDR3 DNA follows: TGTGCCAGCAGCGTAGAATTAGATACGCAGTATTTT.

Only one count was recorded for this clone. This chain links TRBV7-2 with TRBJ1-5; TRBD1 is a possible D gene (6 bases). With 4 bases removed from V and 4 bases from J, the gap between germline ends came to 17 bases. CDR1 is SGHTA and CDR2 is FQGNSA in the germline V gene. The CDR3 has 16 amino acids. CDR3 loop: CASSSGAGRGNQPQHF. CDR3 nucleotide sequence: TGTGCCAGCAGCTCTGGGGCAGGGAGGGGGAATCAGCCCCAGCATTTT.

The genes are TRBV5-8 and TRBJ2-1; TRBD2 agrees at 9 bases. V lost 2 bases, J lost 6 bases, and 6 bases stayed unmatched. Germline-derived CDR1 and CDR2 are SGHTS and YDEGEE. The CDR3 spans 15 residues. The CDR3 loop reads CASSFGAGGRNEQFF. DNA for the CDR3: TGTGCCAGCAGCTTCGGGGCGGGGGGGCGCAATGAGCAGTTCTTC.

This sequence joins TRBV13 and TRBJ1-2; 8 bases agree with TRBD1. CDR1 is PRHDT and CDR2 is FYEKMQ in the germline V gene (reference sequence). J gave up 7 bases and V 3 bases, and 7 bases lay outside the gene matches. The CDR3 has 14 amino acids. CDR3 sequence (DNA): TGTGCCAGCAGCTTGGGGACAGGAGGGATTGGCTACACCTTC. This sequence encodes CASSLGTGGIGYTF.

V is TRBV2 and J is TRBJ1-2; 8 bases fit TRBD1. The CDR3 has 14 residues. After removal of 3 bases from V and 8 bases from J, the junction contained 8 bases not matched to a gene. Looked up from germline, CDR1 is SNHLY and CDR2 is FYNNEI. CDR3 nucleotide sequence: TGTGCCAGCAGTGATGCCAGGGGGCTAGGCGGCTACACCTTC. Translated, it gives CASSDARGLGGYTF.

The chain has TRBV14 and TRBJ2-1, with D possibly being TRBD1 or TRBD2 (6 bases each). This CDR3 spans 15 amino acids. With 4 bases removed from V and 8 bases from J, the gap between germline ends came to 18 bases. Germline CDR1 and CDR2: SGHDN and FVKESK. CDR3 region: CASSLSRGATYEQFF. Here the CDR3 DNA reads TGTGCCAGCAGCCTCTCAAGGGGGGCCACCTATGAGCAGTTCTTC.

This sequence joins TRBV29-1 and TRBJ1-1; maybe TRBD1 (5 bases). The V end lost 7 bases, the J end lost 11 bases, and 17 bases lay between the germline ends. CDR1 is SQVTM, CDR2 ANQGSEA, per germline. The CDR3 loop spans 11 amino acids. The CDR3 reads CSAEDAGLAFF. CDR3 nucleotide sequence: TGCAGCGCCGAGGATGCAGGGTTGGCTTTCTTT.

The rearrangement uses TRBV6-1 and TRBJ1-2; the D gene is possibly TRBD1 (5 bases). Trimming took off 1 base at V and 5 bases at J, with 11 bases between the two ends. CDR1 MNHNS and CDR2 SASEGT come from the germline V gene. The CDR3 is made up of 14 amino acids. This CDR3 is CASSEVAGGYGYTF. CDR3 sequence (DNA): TGTGCCAGCAGTGAAGTTGCGGGGGGGTATGGCTACACCTTC.

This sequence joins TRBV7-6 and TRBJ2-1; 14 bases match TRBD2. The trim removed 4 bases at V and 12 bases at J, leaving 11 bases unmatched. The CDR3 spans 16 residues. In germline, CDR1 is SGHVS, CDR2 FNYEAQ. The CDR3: CASSSRGTSGSGVQFF. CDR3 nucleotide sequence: TGTGCCAGCAGCTCCCGGGGGACTAGCGGGAGCGGGGTGCAGTTCTTC.

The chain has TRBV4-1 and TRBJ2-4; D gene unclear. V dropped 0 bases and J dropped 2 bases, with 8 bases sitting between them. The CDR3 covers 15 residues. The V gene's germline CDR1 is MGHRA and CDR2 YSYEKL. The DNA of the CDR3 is TGCGCCAGCAGCCAAGATACGGGTTCCAAAAACATTCAGTACTTC. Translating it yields CASSQDTGSKNIQYF.

The DNA of the CDR3 is TGTGCCAGCAGCTTATCCGGGGAGAATAATTCACCCCTCCACTTT. Its protein is CASSLSGENNSPLHF. This chain uses TRBV7-9 with TRBJ1-6; the D is unclear. The CDR3 totals 15 residues. Germline assignment: CDR1 SEHNR and CDR2 FQNEAQ (reference sequence). V was shortened by 2 bases and J by 5 bases, with 10 bases between the two germline ends.

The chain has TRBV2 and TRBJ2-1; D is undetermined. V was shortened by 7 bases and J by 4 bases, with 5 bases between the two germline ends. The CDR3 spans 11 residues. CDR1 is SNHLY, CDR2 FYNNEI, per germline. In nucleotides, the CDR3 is TGTGCCAGCACGGAGTACAATGAGCAGTTCTTC. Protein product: CASTEYNEQFF.